Listed below are T cell receptor beta chains from one sample, sequenced in a study of shared clonotypes between healthy human individuals. Clones were read by immunoSEQ multiplex PCR, and TCRdb kept only the in-frame ones, dropping some. The sample gives 2 million to 3 million clones, approximately 90% of which show up once; about 0.13% is in the top ten. Sequences were obtained from naive CD4+ T cells sorted from blood. The receptors here all came from a man between 18 and 35 years old in good health. The CDR3 runs from the conserved cysteine through the conserved F or W.

>TRBV19
CASSIIVQTSTEAFF
>TRBV28
CASSLNKLAGRHNEQFF
>TRBV13
CASSFIGQETQYF
>TRBV15
CATSRDPGGELFF
>TRBV6-5
CASSYSGTGGFGYTF
>TRBV30
CAWGQGKTQYF
>TRBV7-2
CASSATVGSGTEAFF
>TRBV5-1
CASSEQGGRTDTQYF
>TRBV10-2
CASKRGREETQYF
>TRBV19
CASKIGASSYEQYF
>TRBV7-9
CASSHGTSETQYF
>TRBV30
CAWSKTGNQPQHF
>TRBV5-4
CASSPDGNYGYTF
>TRBV6-6
CASSQGVYNEQFF
>TRBV11-3
CASSLDGRGGQDEAFF
>TRBV6-1
CASRNSGTGEYGYTF
>TRBV19
CASSPRQGFYEGYTF
>TRBV28
CASRATGSQPQHF
>TRBV7-9
CASSLEQHTGELFF
>TRBV19
CASRQGVSYEQYF
>TRBV5-6
CASSLDRGSSPLHF
>TRBV28
CASSSGQQETQYF
>TRBV5-1
CASSFRLANPGELFF
>TRBV7-9
CASSPRFSSGRTDTQYF